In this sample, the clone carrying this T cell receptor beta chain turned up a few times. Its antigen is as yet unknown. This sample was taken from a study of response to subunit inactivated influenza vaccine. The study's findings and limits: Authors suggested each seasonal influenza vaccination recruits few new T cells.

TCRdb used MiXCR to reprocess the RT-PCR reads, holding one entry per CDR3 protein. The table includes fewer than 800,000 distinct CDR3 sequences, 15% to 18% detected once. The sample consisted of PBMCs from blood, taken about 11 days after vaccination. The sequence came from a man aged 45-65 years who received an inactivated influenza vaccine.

The CDR3 coding sequence is TGTGCCACCTCGGGGGCCGGCACAGATACGCAGTATTTT. As protein: CATSGAGTDTQYF. This chain links TRBV27 with TRBJ2-3, with D perhaps given as TRBD1 or TRBD2 (6 bases each). Germline CDR1 reads MNHEY; CDR2 reads SMNVEV (reference sequence). CDR3 length equals 13 residues. V dropped 10 bases and J dropped 1 base, with 12 bases sitting between them.